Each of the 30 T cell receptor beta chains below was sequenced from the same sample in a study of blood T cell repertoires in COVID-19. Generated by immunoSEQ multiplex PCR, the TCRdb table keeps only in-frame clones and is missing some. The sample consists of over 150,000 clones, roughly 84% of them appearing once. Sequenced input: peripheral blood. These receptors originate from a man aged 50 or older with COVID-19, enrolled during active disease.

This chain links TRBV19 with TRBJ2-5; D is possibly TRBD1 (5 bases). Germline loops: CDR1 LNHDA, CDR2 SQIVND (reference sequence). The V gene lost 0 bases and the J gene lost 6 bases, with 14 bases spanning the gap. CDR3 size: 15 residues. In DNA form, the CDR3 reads TGTGCCAGTAGTATAGATCTAGGGGCCGAGAAGACCCAGTACTTC. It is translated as CASSIDLGAEKTQYF.

The CDR3 coding sequence is TGTGCCAGCAGCCCACCAGTGGATACGCAGTATTTT. Amino acid sequence: CASSPPVDTQYF. The chain links TRBV12-3 or TRBV12-4 to TRBJ2-3; no clear D gene. Trimming took off 6 bases at V and 6 bases at J, with 10 bases between the two ends. CDR3 length: 12 amino acids.

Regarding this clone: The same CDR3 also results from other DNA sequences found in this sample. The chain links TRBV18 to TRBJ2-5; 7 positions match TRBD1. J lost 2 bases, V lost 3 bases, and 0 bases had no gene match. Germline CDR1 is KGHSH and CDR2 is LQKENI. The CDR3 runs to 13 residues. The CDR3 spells CASSPGQQETQYF. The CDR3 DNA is TGTGCCAGCTCACCGGGACAGCAAGAGACCCAGTACTTC.

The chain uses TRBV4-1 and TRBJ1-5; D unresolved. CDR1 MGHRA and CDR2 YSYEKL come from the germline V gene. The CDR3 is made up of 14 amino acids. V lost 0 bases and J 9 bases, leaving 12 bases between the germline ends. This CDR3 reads CASSQEGTEGPQHF. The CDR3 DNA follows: TGCGCCAGCAGCCAAGAGGGAACGGAGGGGCCCCAGCATTTT.

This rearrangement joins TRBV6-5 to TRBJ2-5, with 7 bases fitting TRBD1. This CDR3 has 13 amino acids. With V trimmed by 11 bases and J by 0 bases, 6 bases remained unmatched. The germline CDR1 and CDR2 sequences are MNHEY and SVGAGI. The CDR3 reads CAAKGQHQETQYF. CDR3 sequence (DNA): TGTGCCGCCAAGGGACAGCACCAAGAGACCCAGTACTTC.

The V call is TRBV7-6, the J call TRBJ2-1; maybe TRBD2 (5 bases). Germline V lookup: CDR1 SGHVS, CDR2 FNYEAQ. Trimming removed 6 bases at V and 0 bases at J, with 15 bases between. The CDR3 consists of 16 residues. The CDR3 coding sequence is TGTGCCAGCAGACCACACGGGGAGAGCTCCTACAATGAGCAGTTCTTC. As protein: CASRPHGESSYNEQFF.

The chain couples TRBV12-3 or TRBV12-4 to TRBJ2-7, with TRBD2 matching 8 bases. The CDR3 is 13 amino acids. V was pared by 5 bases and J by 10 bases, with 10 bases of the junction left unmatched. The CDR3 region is CASSRGLALLQYF. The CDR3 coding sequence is TGTGCCAGCAGTCGAGGACTAGCCCTCCTCCAGTACTTC.

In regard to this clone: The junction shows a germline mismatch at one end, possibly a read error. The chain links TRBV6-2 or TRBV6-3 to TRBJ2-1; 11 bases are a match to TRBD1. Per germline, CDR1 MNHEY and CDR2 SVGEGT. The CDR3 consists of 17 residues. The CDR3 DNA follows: TGTGCCAGCAGATACTTTTCCTCGGGACAGGGGGGCAATGAGCAGTTCTTC. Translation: CASRYFSSGQGGNEQFF.

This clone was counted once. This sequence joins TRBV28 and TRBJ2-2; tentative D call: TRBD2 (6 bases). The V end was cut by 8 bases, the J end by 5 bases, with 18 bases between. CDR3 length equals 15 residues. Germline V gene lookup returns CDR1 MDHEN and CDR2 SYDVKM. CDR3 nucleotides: TGTGCCAGCCGGGAGAGCCGCGCCTCGACCGGGGAGCTGTTTTTT. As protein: CASRESRASTGELFF.

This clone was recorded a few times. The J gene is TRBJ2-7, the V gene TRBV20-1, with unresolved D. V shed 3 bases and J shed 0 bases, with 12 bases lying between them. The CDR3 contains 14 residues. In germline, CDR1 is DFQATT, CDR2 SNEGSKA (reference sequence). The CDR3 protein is CSASLGSFSYEQYF. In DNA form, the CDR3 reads TGCAGTGCTAGTTTGGGCTCCTTCTCCTACGAGCAGTACTTC.

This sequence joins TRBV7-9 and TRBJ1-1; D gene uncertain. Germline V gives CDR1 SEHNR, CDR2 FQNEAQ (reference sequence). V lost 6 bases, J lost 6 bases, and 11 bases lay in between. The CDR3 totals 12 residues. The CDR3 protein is CASRKYEAEAFF. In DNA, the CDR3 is TGTGCCAGCAGGAAGTACGAGGCTGAAGCTTTCTTT.

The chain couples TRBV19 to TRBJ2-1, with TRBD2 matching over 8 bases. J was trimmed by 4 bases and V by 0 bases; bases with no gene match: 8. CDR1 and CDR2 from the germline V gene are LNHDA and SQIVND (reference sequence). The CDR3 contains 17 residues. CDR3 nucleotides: TGTGCCAGTAGTATAGATCGGGGTCTAGCGGGTTACAATGAGCAGTTCTTC. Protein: CASSIDRGLAGYNEQFF.

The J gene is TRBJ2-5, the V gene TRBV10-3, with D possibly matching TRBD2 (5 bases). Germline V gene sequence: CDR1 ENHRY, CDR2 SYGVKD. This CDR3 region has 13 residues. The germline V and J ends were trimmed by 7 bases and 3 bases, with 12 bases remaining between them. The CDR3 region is CAINREVEETQYF. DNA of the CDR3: TGTGCCATCAACCGGGAAGTGGAAGAGACCCAGTACTTC.

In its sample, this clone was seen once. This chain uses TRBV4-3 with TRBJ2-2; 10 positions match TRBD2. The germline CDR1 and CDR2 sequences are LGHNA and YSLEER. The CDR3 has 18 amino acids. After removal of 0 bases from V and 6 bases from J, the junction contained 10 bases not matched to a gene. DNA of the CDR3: TGCGCCAGCAGCCAAGAAGGATTGGTAGCGGGGGGCCCCGGGGAGCTGTTTTTT. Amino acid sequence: CASSQEGLVAGGPGELFF.

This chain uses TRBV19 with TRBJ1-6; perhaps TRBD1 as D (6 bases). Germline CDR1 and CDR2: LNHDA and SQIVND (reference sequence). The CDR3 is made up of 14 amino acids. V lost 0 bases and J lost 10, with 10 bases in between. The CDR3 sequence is CASSIDRGESPLHF. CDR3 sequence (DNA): TGTGCCAGTAGTATAGACAGGGGTGAGTCACCCCTCCACTTT.

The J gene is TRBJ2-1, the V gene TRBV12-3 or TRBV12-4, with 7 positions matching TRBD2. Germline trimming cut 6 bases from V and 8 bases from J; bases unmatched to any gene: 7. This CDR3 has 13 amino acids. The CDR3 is CASSPGLVDEQFF. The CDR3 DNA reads TGTGCCAGCAGCCCCGGACTAGTCGATGAGCAGTTCTTC.

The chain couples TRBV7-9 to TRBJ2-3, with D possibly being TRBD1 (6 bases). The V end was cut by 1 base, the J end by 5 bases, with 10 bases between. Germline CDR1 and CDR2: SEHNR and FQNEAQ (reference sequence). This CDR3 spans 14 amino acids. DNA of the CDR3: TGTGCCAGCAGCTTAGTCACAGGGATAGATACGCAGTATTTT. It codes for CASSLVTGIDTQYF.

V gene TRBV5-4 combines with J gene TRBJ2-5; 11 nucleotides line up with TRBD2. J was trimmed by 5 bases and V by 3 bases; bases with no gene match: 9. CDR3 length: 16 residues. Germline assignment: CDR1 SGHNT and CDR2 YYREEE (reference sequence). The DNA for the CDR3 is TGTGCCAGCAGCTACCTTAGCGGGGGGGCCGAGGAGACCCAGTACTTC. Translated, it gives CASSYLSGGAEETQYF.

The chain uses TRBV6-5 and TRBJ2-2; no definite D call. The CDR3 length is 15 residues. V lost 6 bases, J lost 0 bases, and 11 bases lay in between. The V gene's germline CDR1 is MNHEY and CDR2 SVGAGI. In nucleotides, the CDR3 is TGTGCCAGCAGCCGGTTGTCTACGAACACCGGGGAGCTGTTTTTT. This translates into CASSRLSTNTGELFF.

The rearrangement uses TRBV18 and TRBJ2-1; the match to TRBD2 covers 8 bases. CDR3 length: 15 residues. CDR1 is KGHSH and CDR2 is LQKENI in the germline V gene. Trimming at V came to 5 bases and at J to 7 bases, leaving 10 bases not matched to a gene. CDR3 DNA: TGTGCCAGCTCAGTACTAGCGGCTGGGCGTAATGAGCAGTTCTTC. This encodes CASSVLAAGRNEQFF. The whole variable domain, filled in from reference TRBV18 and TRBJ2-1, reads NAGVMQNPRHLVRRRGQEARLRCSPMKGHSHVYWYRQLPEEGLKFMVYLQKENIIDESGMPKERFSAEFPKEGPSILRIQQVVRGDSAAYFCASSVLAAGRNEQFFGPGTRLTVL.

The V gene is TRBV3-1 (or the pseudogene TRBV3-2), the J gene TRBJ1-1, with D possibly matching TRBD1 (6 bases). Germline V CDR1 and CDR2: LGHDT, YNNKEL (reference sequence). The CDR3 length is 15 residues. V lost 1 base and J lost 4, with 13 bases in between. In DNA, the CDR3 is TGTGCCAGCAGCCAAGGGGGGGGGCGTAGCACTGAAGCTTTCTTT. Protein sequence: CASSQGGGRSTEAFF.

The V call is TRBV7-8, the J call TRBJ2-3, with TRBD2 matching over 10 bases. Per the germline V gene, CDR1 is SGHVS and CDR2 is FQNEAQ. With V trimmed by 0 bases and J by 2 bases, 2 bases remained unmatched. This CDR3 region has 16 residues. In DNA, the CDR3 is TGTGCCAGCAGCTTAGCTAGCGGGGGGACCACAGATACGCAGTATTTT. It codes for CASSLASGGTTDTQYF.

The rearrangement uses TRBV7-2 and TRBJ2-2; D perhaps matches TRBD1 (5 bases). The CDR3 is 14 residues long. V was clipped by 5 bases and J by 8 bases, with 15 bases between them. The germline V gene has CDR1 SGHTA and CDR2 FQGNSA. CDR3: CASSDTQGVGELFF. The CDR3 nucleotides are TGTGCCAGCAGCGACACACAAGGGGTGGGGGAGCTGTTTTTT. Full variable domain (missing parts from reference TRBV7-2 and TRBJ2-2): GAGVSQSPSNKVTEKGKDVELRCDPISGHTALYWYRQSLGQGLEFLIYFQGNSAPDKSGLPSDRFSAERTGGSVSTLTIQRTQQEDSAVYLCASSDTQGVGELFFGEGSRLTVL.

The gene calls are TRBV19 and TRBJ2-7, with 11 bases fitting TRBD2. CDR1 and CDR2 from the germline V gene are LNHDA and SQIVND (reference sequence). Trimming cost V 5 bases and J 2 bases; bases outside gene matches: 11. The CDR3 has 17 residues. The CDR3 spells CASSALPGLAETYEQYF. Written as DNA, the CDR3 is TGTGCCAGTAGTGCACTACCGGGACTAGCGGAGACCTACGAGCAGTACTTC.

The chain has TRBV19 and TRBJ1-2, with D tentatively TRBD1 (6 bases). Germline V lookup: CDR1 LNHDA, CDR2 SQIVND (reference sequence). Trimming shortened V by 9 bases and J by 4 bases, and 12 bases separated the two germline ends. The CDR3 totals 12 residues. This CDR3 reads CASEQGGYGYTF. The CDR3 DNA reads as TGTGCCAGCGAACAGGGTGGCTATGGCTACACCTTC.

The CDR3 protein is CASSVRGVEGQPQHF. CDR3 DNA sequence: TGTGCCAGCAGCGTCCGGGGGGTAGAAGGTCAGCCCCAGCATTTT. The chain employs TRBV9 and TRBJ1-5, with D possibly TRBD1 on 5 matching bases. The CDR3 covers 15 residues. Trimming left V 2 bases short and J 6 bases short, with 15 bases between. CDR1 is SGDLS, CDR2 YYNGEE, per germline.

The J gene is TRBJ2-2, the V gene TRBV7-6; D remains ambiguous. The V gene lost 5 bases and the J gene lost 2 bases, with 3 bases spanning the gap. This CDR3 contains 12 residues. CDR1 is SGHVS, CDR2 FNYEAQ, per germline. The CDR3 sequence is CASSLNTGELFF. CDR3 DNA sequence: TGTGCCAGCAGCCTCAACACCGGGGAGCTGTTTTTT.

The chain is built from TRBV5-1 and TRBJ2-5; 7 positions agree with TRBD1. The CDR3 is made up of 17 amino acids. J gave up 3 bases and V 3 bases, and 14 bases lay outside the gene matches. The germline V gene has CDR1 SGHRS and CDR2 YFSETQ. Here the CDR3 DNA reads TGCGCCAGCAGCTCGGGGACAGACGGATGGTCCAAAGAGACCCAGTACTTC. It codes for CASSSGTDGWSKETQYF. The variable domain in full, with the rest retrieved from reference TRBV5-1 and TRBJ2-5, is KAGVTQTPRYLIKTRGQQVTLSCSPISGHRSVSWYQQTPGQGLQFLFEYFSETQRNKGNFPGRFSGRQFSNSRSEMNVSTLELGDSALYLCASSSGTDGWSKETQYFGPGTRLLVL.

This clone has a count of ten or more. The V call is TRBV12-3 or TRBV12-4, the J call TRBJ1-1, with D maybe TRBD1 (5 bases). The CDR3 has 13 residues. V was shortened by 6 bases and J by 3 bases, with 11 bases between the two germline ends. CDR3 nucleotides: TGTGCCAGCAGACCCAGGGAACACACTGAAGCTTTCTTT. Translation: CASRPREHTEAFF.

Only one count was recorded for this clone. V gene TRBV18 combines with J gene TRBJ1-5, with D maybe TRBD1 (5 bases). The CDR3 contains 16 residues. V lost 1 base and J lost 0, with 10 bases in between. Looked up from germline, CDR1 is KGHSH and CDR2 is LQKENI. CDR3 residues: CASSPQGRNSNQPQHF. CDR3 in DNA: TGTGCCAGCTCACCACAGGGGAGGAATAGCAATCAGCCCCAGCATTTT.